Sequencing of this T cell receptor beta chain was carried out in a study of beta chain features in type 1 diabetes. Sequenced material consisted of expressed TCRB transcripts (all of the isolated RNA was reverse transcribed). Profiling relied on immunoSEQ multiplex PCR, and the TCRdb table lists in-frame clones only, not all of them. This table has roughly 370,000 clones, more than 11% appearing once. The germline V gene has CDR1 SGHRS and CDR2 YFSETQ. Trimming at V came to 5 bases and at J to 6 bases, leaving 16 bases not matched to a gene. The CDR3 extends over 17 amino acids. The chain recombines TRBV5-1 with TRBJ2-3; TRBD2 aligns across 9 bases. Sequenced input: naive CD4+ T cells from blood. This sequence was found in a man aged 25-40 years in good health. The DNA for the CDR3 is TGCGCCAGCAGTCTATCTAAGACTAGCGGCCCTTCGGATACGCAGTATTTT. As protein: CASSLSKTSGPSDTQYF.